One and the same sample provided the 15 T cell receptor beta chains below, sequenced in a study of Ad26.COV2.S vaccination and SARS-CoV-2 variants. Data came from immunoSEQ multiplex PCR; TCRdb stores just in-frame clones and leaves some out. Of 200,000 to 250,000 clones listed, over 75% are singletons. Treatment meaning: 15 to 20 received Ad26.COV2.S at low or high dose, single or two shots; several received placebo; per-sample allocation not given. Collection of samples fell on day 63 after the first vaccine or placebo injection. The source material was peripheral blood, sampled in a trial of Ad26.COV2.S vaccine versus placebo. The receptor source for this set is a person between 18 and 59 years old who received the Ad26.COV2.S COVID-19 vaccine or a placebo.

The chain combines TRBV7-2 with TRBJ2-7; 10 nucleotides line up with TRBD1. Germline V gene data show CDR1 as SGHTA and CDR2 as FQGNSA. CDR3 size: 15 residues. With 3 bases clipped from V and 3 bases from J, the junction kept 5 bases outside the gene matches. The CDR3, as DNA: TGTGCCAGCAGCTTCTGGACAGGGGGGGACTACGAGCAGTACTTC. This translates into CASSFWTGGDYEQYF.

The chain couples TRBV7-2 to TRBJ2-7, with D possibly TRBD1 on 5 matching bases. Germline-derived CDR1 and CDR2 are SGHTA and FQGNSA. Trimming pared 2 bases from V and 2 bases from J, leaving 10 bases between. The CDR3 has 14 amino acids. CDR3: CASSLLTEAYEQYF. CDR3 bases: TGTGCCAGCAGCTTATTGACAGAAGCCTACGAGCAGTACTTC.

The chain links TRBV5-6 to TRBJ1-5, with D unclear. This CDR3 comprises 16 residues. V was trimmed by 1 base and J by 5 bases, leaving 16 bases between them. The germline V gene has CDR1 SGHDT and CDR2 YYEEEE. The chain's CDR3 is CASSLRQDLGYQPQHF. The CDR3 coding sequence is TGTGCCAGCAGCTTGCGGCAAGATCTAGGGTATCAGCCCCAGCATTTT.

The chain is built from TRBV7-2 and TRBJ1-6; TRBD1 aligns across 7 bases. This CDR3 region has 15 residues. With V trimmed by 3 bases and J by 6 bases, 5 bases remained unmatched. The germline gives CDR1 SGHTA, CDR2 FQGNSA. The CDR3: CASSFDREVNSPLHF. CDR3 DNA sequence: TGTGCCAGCAGCTTCGACAGGGAGGTTAATTCACCCCTCCACTTT.

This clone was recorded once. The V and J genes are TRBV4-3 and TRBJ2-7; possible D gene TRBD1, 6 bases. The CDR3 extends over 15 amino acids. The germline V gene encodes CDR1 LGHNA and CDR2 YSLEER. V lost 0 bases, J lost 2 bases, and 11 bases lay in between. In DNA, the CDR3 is TGCGCCAGCAGCCAAGAAGCCAGGGGCGCCTACGAGCAGTACTTC. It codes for CASSQEARGAYEQYF.

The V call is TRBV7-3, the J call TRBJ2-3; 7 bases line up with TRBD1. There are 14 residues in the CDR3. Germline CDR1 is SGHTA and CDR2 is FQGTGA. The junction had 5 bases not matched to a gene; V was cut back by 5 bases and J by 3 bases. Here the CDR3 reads CASSQRQGTDTQYF. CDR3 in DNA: TGTGCCAGCAGCCAAAGACAGGGAACAGATACGCAGTATTTT.

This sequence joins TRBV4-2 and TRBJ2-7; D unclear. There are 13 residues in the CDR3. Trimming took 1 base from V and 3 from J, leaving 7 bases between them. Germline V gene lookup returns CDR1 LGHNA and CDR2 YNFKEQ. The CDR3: CASSQGLSYEQYF. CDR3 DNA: TGTGCCAGCAGCCAAGGCCTTAGCTACGAGCAGTACTTC.

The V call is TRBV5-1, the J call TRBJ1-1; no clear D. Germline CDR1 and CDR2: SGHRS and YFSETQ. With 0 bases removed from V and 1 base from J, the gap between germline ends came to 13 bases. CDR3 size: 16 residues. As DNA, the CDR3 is TGCGCCAGCAGCTTGGCGTTGTCTTCTCCGAACACTGAAGCTTTCTTT. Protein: CASSLALSSPNTEAFF.

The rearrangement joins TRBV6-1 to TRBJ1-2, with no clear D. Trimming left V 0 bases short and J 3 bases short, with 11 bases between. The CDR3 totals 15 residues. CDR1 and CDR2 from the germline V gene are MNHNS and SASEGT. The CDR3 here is CASSEALKGHYGYTF. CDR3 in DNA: TGTGCCAGCAGTGAAGCCCTAAAGGGCCACTATGGCTACACCTTC.

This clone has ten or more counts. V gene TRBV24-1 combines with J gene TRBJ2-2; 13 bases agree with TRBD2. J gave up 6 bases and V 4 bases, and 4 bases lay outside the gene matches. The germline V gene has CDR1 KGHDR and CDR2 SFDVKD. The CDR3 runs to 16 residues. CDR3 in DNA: TGTGCCACCAGTGACCGGACTAGCGGGAGCGCCGGGGAGCTGTTTTTT. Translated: CATSDRTSGSAGELFF.

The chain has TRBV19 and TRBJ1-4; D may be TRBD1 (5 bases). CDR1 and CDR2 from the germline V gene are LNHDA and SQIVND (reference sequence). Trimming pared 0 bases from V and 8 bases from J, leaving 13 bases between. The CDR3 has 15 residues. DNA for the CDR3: TGTGCCAGTAGTATAGAAGGAGGGGCGCAAGAAAAACTGTTTTTT. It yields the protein CASSIEGGAQEKLFF.

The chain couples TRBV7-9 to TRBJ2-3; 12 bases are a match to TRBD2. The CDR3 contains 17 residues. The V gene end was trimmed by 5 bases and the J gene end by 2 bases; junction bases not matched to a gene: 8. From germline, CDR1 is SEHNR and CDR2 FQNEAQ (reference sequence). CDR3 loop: CASSHRLAGGNTDTQYF. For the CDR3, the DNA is TGTGCCAGCAGCCACCGGCTAGCGGGAGGGAACACAGATACGCAGTATTTT.

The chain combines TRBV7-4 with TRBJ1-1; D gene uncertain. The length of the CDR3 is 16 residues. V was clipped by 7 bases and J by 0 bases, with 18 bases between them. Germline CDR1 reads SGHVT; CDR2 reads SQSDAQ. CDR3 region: CASTDLLGIMNTEAFF. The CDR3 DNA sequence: TGTGCCAGCACCGATCTACTAGGTATAATGAACACTGAAGCTTTCTTT. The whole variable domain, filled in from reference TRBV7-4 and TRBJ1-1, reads GAGVSQSPRYKVAKRGRDVALRCDSISGHVTLYWYRQTLGQGSEVLTYSQSDAQRDKSGRPSGRFSAERPERSVSTLKIQRTEQGDSAVYLCASTDLLGIMNTEAFFGQGTRLTVV.

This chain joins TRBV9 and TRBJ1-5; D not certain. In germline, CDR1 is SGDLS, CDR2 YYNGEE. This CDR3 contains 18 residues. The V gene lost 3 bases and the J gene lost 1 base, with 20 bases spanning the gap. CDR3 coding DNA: TGTGCCAGCAGCGGAGACACGGAGGAAGATTGGAGCAATCAGCCCCAGCATTTT. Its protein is CASSGDTEEDWSNQPQHF.

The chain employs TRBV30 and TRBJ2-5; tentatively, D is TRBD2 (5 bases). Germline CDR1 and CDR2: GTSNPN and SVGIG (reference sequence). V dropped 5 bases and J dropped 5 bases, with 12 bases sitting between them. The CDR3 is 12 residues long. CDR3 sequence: CAWAPGLETQYF. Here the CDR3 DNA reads TGTGCCTGGGCTCCGGGATTGGAGACCCAGTACTTC.